The T cell receptor beta chain described here comes from a study of cytomegalovirus exposure and HLA in healthy donors. Study conclusions and caveats: Specificity for CMV antigens was confirmed in vitro for three of the CMV-associated chains. HLA alleles were associated with some 17,000 TCR beta sequences in a later analysis at 0.05 false discovery rate. When analyzed later, the rates of TCR association showed variation by HLA locus, with DRB1 the most and HLA-C the fewest. Researchers reported in a later analysis that a missense DCLRE1C variant was tied to TCR beta V- and J-gene trimming.

This CDR3 comprises 17 residues. Germline values: CDR1 SNHLY, CDR2 FYNNEI. Trimming took 10 bases from V and 1 from J; bases not matched to a gene: 8. PCR was performed using 60 Vbeta and 13 Jbeta primers. Clones were read by immunoSEQ multiplex PCR, and TCRdb kept only the in-frame ones, dropping some. The sample shows around 160,000 clones, under 85% of them seen only once. Turning to this clone: Its antigen is undetermined.

This receptor was taken from a middle-aged man in good health and CMV-seropositive. Material for sequencing was PBMCs. V usage is TRBV2 and J usage is TRBJ2-1; 15 bases fit TRBD2. The chain's CDR3 is CATPVGLAGGSYNEQFF. The CDR3 DNA reads TGTGCCACCCCGGTTGGACTAGCGGGAGGGTCCTACAATGAGCAGTTCTTC.